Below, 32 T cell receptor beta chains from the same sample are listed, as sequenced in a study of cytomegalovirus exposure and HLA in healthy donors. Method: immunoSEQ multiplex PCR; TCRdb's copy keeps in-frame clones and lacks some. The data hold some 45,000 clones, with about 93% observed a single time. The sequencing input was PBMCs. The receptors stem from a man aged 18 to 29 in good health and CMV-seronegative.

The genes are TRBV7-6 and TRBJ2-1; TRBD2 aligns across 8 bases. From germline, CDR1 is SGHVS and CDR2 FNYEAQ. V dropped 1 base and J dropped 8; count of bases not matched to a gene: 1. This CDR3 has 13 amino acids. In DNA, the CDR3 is TGTGCCAGCAGCTTAGGGGGACTAGATGAGCAGTTCTTC. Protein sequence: CASSLGGLDEQFF.

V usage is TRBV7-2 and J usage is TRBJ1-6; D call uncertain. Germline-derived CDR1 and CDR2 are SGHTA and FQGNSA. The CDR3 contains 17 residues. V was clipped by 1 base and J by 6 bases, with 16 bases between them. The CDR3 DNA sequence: TGTGCCAGCAGCTTAGAAATGGTCCAGTTGTCTAATTCACCCCTCCACTTT. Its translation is CASSLEMVQLSNSPLHF.

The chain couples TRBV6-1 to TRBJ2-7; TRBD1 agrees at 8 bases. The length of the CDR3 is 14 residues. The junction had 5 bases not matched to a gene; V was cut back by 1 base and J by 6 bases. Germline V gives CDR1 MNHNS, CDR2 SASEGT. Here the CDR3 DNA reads TGTGCCAGCAGTGAAGAAGGACAGGGATTCGAGCAGTACTTC. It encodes CASSEEGQGFEQYF.

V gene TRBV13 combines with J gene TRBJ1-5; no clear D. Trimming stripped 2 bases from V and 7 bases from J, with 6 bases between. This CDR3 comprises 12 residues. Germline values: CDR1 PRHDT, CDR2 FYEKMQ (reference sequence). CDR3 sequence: CASSLRAQPQHF. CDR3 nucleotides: TGTGCCAGCAGCTTAAGAGCGCAGCCCCAGCATTTT.

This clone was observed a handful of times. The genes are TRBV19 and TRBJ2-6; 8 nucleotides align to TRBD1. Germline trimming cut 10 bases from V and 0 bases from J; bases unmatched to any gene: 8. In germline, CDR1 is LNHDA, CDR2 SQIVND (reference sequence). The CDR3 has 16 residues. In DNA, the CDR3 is TGTGCCACCATGGACAGGGTCCGCTCTGGGGCCAACGTCCTGACTTTC. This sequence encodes CATMDRVRSGANVLTF.

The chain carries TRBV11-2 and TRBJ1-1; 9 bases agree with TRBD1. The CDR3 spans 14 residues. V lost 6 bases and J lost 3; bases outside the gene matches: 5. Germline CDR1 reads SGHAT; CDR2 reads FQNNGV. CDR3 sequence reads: CASRRTGGDTEAFF. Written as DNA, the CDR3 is TGTGCCAGCAGGCGAACAGGGGGCGACACTGAAGCTTTCTTT.

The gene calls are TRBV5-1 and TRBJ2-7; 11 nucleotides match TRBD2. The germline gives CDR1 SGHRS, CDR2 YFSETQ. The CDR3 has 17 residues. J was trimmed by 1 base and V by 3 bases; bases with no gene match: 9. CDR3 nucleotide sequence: TGCGCCAGCAGCTCCACAACTAGCGGGAGTTTGTCCTACGAGCAGTACTTC. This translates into CASSSTTSGSLSYEQYF.

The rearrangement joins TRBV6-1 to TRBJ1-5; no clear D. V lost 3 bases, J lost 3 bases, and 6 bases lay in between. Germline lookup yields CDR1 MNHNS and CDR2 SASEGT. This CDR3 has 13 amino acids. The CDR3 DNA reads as TGTGCCAGCAGTGACAGACTCAATCAGCCCCAGCATTTT. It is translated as CASSDRLNQPQHF.

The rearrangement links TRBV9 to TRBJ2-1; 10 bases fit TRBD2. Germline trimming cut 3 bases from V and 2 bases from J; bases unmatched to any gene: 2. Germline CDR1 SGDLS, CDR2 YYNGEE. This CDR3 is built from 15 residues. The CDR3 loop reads CASSEGTSAYNEQFF. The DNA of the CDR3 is TGTGCCAGCAGCGAGGGGACTAGCGCCTACAATGAGCAGTTCTTC.

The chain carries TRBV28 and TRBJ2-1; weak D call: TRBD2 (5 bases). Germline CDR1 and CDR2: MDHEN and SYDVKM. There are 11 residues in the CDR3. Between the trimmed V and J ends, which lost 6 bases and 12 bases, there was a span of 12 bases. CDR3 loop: CASSPRGVQFF. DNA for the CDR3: TGTGCCAGCAGCCCCCGGGGTGTGCAGTTCTTC.

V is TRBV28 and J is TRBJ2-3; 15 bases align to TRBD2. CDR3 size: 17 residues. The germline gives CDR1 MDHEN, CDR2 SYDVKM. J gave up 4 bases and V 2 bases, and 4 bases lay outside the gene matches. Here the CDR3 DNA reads TGTGCCAGCAGTTTACGGACTAGCGGGAGGGCCCCAGATACGCAGTATTTT. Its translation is CASSLRTSGRAPDTQYF. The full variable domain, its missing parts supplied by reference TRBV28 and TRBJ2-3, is DVKVTQSSRYLVKRTGEKVFLECVQDMDHENMFWYRQDPGLGLRLIYFSYDVKMKEKGDIPEGYSVSREKKERFSLILESASTNQTSMYLCASSLRTSGRAPDTQYFGPGTRLTVL.

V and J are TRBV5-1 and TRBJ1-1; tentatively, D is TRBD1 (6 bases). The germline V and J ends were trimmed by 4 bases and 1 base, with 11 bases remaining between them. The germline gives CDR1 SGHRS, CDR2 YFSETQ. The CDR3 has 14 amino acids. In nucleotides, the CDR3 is TGCGCCAGCAGCCCGTCGACAGGGAACACTGAAGCTTTCTTT. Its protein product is CASSPSTGNTEAFF.

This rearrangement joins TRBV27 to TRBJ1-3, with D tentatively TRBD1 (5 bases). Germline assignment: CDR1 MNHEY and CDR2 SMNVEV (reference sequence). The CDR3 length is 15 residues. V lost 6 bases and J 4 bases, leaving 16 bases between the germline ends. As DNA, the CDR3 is TGTGCCAGCAGCCGCGGCGGGGCATTCGGAAACACCATATATTTT. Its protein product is CASSRGGAFGNTIYF.

The CDR3 nucleotides read TGTGCCAGCAGCCCCTCGGGGGTCCACGAGCAGTACTTC. Translated: CASSPSGVHEQYF. This rearrangement joins TRBV7-9 to TRBJ2-7; weak D call: TRBD2 (6 bases). The CDR3 spans 13 residues. The germline V gene encodes CDR1 SEHNR and CDR2 FQNEAQ (reference sequence). Trimming cost V 5 bases and J 5 bases, with 13 bases left between them. Drawing the rest from reference TRBV7-9 and TRBJ2-7, the complete variable domain is DTGVSQNPRHKITKRGQNVTFRCDPISEHNRLYWYRQTLGQGPEFLTYFQNEAQLEKSRLLSDRFSAERPKGSFSTLEIQRTEQGDSAMYLCASSPSGVHEQYFGPGTRLTVT.

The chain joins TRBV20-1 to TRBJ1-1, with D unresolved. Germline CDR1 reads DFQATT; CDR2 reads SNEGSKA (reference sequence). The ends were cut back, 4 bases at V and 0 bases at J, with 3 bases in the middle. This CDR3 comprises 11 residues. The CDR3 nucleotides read TGCAGTGCTACTATGAACACTGAAGCTTTCTTT. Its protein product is CSATMNTEAFF.

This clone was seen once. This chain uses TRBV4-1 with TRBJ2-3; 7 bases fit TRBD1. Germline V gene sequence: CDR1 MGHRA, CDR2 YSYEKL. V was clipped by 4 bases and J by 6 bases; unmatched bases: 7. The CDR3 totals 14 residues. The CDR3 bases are TGCGCCAGCAGCCTACTGACAGGGTTTGATACGCAGTATTTT. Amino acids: CASSLLTGFDTQYF.

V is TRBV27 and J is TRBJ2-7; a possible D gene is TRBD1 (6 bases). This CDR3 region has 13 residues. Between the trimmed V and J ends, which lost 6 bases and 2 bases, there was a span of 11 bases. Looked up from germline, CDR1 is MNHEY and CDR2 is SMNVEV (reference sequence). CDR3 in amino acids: CASSPGHTYEQYF. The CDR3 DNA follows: TGTGCCAGCAGCCCGGGACACACCTACGAGCAGTACTTC.

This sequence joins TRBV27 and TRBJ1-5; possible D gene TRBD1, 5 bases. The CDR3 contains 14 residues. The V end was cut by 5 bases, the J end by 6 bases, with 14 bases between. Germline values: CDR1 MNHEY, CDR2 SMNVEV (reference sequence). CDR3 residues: CASSGDSSAQPQHF. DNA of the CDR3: TGTGCCAGCAGTGGTGACAGCTCCGCTCAGCCCCAGCATTTT.

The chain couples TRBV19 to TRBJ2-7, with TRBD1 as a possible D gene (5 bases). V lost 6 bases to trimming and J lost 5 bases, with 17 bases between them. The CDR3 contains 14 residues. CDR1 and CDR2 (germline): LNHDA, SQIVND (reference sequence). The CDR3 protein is CASRYQGSADEQYF. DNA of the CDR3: TGTGCCAGTAGATACCAGGGTTCGGCGGACGAGCAGTACTTC.

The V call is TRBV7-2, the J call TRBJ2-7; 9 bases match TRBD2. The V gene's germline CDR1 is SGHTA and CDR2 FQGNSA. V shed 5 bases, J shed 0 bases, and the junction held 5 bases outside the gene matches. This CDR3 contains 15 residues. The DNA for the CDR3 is TGTGCCAGCAGCACCTCTAGCGGGACCTCCTACGAGCAGTACTTC. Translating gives CASSTSSGTSYEQYF.

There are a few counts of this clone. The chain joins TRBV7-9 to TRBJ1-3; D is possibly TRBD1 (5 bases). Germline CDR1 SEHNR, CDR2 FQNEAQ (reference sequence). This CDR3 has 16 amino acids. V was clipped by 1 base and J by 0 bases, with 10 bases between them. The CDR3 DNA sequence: TGTGCCAGCAGCTTAGACGGGGGAAGCTCTGGAAACACCATATATTTT. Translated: CASSLDGGSSGNTIYF.

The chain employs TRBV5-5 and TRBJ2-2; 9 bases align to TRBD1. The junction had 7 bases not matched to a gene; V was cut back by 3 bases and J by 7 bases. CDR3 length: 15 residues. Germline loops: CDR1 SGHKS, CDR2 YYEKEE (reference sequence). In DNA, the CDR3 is TGTGCCAGCAGCTGGGGGACAGGGTCTAACGGGGAGCTGTTTTTT. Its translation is CASSWGTGSNGELFF. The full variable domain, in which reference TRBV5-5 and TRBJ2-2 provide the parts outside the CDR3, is DAGVTQSPTHLIKTRGQQVTLRCSPISGHKSVSWYQQVLGQGPQFIFQYYEKEERGRGNFPDRFSARQFPNYSSELNVNALLLGDSALYLCASSWGTGSNGELFFGEGSRLTVL.

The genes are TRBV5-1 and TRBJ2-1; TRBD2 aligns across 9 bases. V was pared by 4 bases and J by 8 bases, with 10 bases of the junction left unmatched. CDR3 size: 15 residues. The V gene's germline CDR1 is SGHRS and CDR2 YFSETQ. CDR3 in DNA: TGCGCCAGCAGCGCGGGACTAGCAGGCCCTGATGAGCAGTTCTTC. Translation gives CASSAGLAGPDEQFF.

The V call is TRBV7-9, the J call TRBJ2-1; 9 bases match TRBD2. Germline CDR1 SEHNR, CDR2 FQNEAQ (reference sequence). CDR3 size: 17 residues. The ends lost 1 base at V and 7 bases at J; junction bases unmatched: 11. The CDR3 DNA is TGTGCCAGCAGCTTAGAAACGGGAGCGGGAGGCGGGAATGAGCAGTTCTTC. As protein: CASSLETGAGGGNEQFF.

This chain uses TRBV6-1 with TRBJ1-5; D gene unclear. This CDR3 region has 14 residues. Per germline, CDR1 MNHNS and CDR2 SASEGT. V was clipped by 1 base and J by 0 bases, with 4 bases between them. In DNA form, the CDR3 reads TGTGCCAGCAGTGAAGGACTTAGCAATCAGCCCCAGCATTTT. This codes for CASSEGLSNQPQHF.

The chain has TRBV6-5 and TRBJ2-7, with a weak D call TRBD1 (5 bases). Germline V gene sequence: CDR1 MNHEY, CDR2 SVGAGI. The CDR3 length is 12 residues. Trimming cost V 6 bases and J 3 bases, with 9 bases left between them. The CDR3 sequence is CASRVDNYEQYF. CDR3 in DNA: TGTGCCAGCAGGGTGGACAACTACGAGCAGTACTTC.

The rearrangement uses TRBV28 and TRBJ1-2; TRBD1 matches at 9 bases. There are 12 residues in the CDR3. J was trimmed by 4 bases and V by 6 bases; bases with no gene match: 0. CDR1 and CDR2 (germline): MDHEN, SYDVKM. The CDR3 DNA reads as TGTGCCAGCAGGACAGGGGGCTATGGCTACACCTTC. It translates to CASRTGGYGYTF.

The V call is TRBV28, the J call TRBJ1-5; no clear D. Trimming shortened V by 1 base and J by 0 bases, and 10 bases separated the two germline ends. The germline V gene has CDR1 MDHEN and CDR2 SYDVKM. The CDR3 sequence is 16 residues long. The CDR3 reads CASSLYTDYSNQPQHF. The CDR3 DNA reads TGTGCCAGCAGTTTATATACTGATTATAGCAATCAGCCCCAGCATTTT.

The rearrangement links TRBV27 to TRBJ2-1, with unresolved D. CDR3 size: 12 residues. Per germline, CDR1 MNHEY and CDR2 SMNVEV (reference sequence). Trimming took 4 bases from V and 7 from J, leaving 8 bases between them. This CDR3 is CASSYVRNEQFF. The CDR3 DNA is TGTGCCAGCAGTTATGTGAGGAATGAGCAGTTCTTC.

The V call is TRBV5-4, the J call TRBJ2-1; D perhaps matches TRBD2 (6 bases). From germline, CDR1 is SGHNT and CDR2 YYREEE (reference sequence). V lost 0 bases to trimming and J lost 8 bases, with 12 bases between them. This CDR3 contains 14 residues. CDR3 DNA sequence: TGTGCCAGCAGCTTGGGGCGGGGAGGTTATGAGCAGTTCTTC. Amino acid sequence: CASSLGRGGYEQFF.

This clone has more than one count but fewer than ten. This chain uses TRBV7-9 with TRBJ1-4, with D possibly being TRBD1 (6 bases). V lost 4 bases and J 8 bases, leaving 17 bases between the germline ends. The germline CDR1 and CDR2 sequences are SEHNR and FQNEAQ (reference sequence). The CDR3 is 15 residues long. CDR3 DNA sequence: TGTGCCAGCAGCTCGACCAGGGGCCCGGGGGAAAAACTGTTTTTT. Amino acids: CASSSTRGPGEKLFF.

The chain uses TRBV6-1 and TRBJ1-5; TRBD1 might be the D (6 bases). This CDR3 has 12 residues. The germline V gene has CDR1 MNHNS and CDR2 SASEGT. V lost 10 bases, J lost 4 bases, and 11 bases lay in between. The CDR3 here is CATKGVNQPQHF. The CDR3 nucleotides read TGTGCCACAAAGGGGGTAAATCAGCCCCAGCATTTT.